The 20 T cell receptor beta chains below were found in one sample sequenced in a study of T cells in Graves' hyperthyroidism and ophthalmopathy. Amplification targeted TCR beta CDR3 regions from RNA transcripts. Initially, a first-round RT-PCR of the TCR CDR3 employed the HTBI primer set. TCRdb re-called the multiplex PCR reads with MiXCR, one entry per CDR3 protein. Among 500,000 to 600,000 distinct CDR3 sequences listed, about 20% were seen once. The sequenced material came from blood. The receptors were gathered from a man in his forties with Graves' ophthalmopathy.

This clonotype was picked up a small number of times. The rearrangement links TRBV11-2 to TRBJ1-6; D might be TRBD1 (5 bases). CDR1 and CDR2 from the germline V gene are SGHAT and FQNNGV. CDR3 length: 15 residues. Trimming pared 2 bases from V and 11 bases from J, leaving 16 bases between. CDR3: CASSLSSGGRPPLHF. DNA for the CDR3: TGTGCCAGCAGCTTATCGAGTGGGGGAAGGCCACCCCTCCACTTT.

V usage is TRBV10-3 and J usage is TRBJ2-7, with 9 bases that match TRBD1. Germline V CDR1 and CDR2: ENHRY, SYGVKD. V lost 3 bases, J lost 4 bases, and 7 bases stayed unmatched. The CDR3 extends over 15 amino acids. CDR3: CAISDTRTGVYEQYF. The DNA for the CDR3 is TGTGCCATCAGTGATACAAGGACAGGGGTGTACGAGCAGTACTTC.

This clonotype was counted ten times or more. This chain uses TRBV28 with TRBJ1-5, with unresolved D. The CDR3 spans 13 residues. In germline, CDR1 is MDHEN, CDR2 SYDVKM. V was cut by 6 bases and J by 7 bases, with 13 bases left in between. CDR3 in amino acids: CASSLLASQPQHF. The DNA for the CDR3 is TGTGCCAGCAGCCTCTTAGCTTCGCAGCCCCAGCATTTT.

The chain recombines TRBV4-3 with TRBJ2-5; TRBD2 agrees at 13 bases. V trimming: 3 bases; J trimming: 4 bases; junction bases outside the gene matches: 5. The germline gives CDR1 LGHNA, CDR2 YSLEER. CDR3 length: 16 amino acids. The CDR3, as DNA: TGCGCCAGCAGCCAGGGGACTAGCGGGACCGGAGAGACCCAGTACTTC. Amino acid sequence: CASSQGTSGTGETQYF.

This clonotype was seen a handful of times. This chain uses TRBV13 with TRBJ2-7; D unresolved. Germline lookup yields CDR1 PRHDT and CDR2 FYEKMQ (reference sequence). Trimming shortened V by 3 bases and J by 0 bases, and 9 bases separated the two germline ends. CDR3 size: 14 residues. In nucleotides, the CDR3 is TGTGCCAGCAGCTTTAAGGTTAGCTCCTACGAGCAGTACTTC. This codes for CASSFKVSSYEQYF.

This clonotype appeared many times. This chain links TRBV18 with TRBJ1-5; 9 bases line up with TRBD1. This CDR3 is built from 17 residues. Germline V lookup: CDR1 KGHSH, CDR2 LQKENI. The ends lost 3 bases at V and 7 bases at J; junction bases unmatched: 13. The CDR3 nucleotides are TGTGCCAGCTCACCCCGGGGGGGGACAGGGAACTTCCAGCCCCAGCATTTT. Amino acid sequence: CASSPRGGTGNFQPQHF.

This clonotype has a count of ten or more. Here the CDR3 reads CSARDSPGTQSYNEQFF. CDR3 nucleotide sequence: TGCAGTGCTAGAGATTCCCCCGGGACACAATCCTACAATGAGCAGTTCTTC. The chain joins TRBV20-1 to TRBJ2-1; D may be TRBD1 (6 bases). V dropped 0 bases and J dropped 1 base, with 16 bases sitting between them. This CDR3 comprises 17 residues. The V gene's germline CDR1 is DFQATT and CDR2 SNEGSKA (reference sequence).

The chain uses TRBV19 and TRBJ2-5; tentatively, D is TRBD1 (6 bases). Trimming pared 4 bases from V and 7 bases from J, leaving 16 bases between. Germline V lookup: CDR1 LNHDA, CDR2 SQIVND (reference sequence). The CDR3 is 14 amino acids. CDR3 amino acids: CASSRGLPPGTQYF. DNA of the CDR3: TGTGCCAGTAGTAGGGGGCTCCCCCCGGGGACCCAGTACTTC.

The V and J genes are TRBV25-1 and TRBJ2-1; TRBD2 matches at 12 bases. The germline V gene encodes CDR1 MGHDK and CDR2 SYGVNS. The CDR3 spans 16 residues. V lost 0 bases, J lost 6 bases, and 3 bases stayed unmatched. CDR3 DNA: TGTGCCAGCAGTGAATATAGACTAGCGGGGGTCAATGAGCAGTTCTTC. It translates to CASSEYRLAGVNEQFF.

This clonotype was detected ten times or more. The V call is TRBV2, the J call TRBJ2-7; no clear D. Per germline, CDR1 SNHLY and CDR2 FYNNEI. V was trimmed by 3 bases and J by 2 bases, leaving 2 bases between them. The CDR3 has 11 residues. The CDR3 reads CASSDTYEQYF. DNA for the CDR3: TGTGCCAGCAGTGACACCTACGAGCAGTACTTC.

The sample holds many counts of this clonotype. The chain couples TRBV7-2 to TRBJ2-3; possible D gene TRBD1, 6 bases. This CDR3 is built from 14 residues. Trimming took 1 base from V and 7 from J, leaving 12 bases between them. Germline values: CDR1 SGHTA, CDR2 FQGNSA. CDR3 nucleotide sequence: TGTGCCAGCAGCTTAGAACTGGGGGCGAATACGCAGTATTTT. This codes for CASSLELGANTQYF.

This clonotype was counted only a few times. The genes are TRBV6-2 or TRBV6-3 and TRBJ1-2; 7 nucleotides line up with TRBD1. Germline V gives CDR1 MNHEY, CDR2 SVGEGT. J lost 3 bases, V lost 6 bases, and 7 bases had no gene match. This CDR3 comprises 14 residues. CDR3 in DNA: TGTGCCAGCAGGGGGACAGCCAGGGACTATGGCTACACCTTC. Encoded protein: CASRGTARDYGYTF.

The chain is built from TRBV4-1 and TRBJ1-1; D gene unclear. CDR3 length equals 13 residues. Between the trimmed V and J ends, which lost 4 bases and 7 bases, there was a span of 13 bases. The V gene's germline CDR1 is MGHRA and CDR2 YSYEKL. The CDR3 bases are TGCGCCAGCAGCCCACGTGGAGAGGATGAAGCTTTCTTT. It translates to CASSPRGEDEAFF.

This clonotype was observed at least ten times. V and J are TRBV5-1 and TRBJ2-2; D not certain. The V and J ends lost 0 bases and 1 base respectively, with 4 bases between them. The CDR3 runs 14 residues. Germline V gene lookup returns CDR1 SGHRS and CDR2 YFSETQ. CDR3 loop: CASSLAQNTGELFF. The CDR3 nucleotides are TGCGCCAGCAGCTTGGCCCAGAACACCGGGGAGCTGTTTTTT.

This sequence joins TRBV20-1 and TRBJ2-7; 8 bases fit TRBD1. The CDR3 is 13 amino acids. V trimming: 3 bases; J trimming: 2 bases; junction bases outside the gene matches: 3. CDR1 DFQATT and CDR2 SNEGSKA come from the germline V gene (reference sequence). The CDR3 DNA is TGCAGTGCTAGGGACAGGGCAACCTACGAGCAGTACTTC. It encodes CSARDRATYEQYF.

This clonotype appeared a few times. The chain joins TRBV3-1 to TRBJ1-2; D ambiguous. Trimming stripped 2 bases from V and 3 bases from J, with 13 bases between. From germline, CDR1 is LGHDT and CDR2 YNNKEL (reference sequence). The CDR3 loop spans 15 amino acids. In DNA, the CDR3 is TGTGCCAGCAGCCAATCAAACGCCTGGGACTATGGCTACACCTTC. It encodes CASSQSNAWDYGYTF.

The chain is built from TRBV6-1 and TRBJ2-1; D gene unclear. Germline assignment: CDR1 MNHNS and CDR2 SASEGT. Trimming stripped 2 bases from V and 8 bases from J, with 10 bases between. The CDR3 spans 13 residues. The DNA of the CDR3 is TGTGCCAGCAGTGAAAGCGCGCGCTATGAGCAGTTCTTC. Translated, it gives CASSESARYEQFF.

This clonotype has more than one count but fewer than ten. The rearrangement links TRBV6-6 to TRBJ2-3; 9 bases map to TRBD1. Germline V gives CDR1 MNHNY, CDR2 SVGAGI (reference sequence). The CDR3 has 19 residues. The V gene end was trimmed by 2 bases and the J gene end by 4 bases; junction bases not matched to a gene: 16. CDR3 bases: TGTGCCAGCAGTTACCTGCTGGGACAGGGAGCTAGCCGCCCAGATACGCAGTATTTT. Amino acids: CASSYLLGQGASRPDTQYF.

This clonotype was seen many times. The V call is TRBV12-3 or TRBV12-4, the J call TRBJ2-1; 11 bases are a match to TRBD2. With 6 bases clipped from V and 3 bases from J, the junction kept 7 bases outside the gene matches. The CDR3 is 16 amino acids. CDR3 bases: TGTGCCAGCAGCCTGACTAGCGGGAAGGGCTACAATGAGCAGTTCTTC. Its protein product is CASSLTSGKGYNEQFF.

This clonotype showed up many times. The rearrangement uses TRBV20-1 and TRBJ2-5; 8 bases line up with TRBD2. Trimming took 3 bases from V and 4 from J; bases not matched to a gene: 4. CDR3 size: 13 residues. Germline V gives CDR1 DFQATT, CDR2 SNEGSKA (reference sequence). CDR3 region: CSASGGAGETQYF. CDR3 DNA: TGCAGTGCTAGCGGGGGGGCCGGAGAGACCCAGTACTTC.